This T cell receptor (beta chain) was sequenced for a study of B cell selection in AIRE deficiency (dated by TCRdb to between 2017 and 2020). Study-level background: Researchers compared the TCRbeta repertoires of sorted blood CD4+ conventional T cells and regulatory T cells from AIRE-deficient patients with the corresponding repertoires from healthy controls. The TCR-sequenced cohort comprised five AIRE-deficient APECED patients and five healthy control donors.

CD4+CD25hiCD127low/negative cells were sorted as the regulatory T cell population. The healthy donors who provided the control samples were not related to the patients. A FACSAria flow cytometer was used to sort the Tconv and Treg cells intended for TCRbeta sequencing. The sorted cells went into 5-ml round-bottom polystyrene tubes, and the dry cell pellets were then frozen at -80 degrees C until sequencing. The CDR3 starts with the cysteine, ends with the phenylalanine, and has 16 residues. Just the 48-base CDR3 DNA is kept, in frame starting at base 1. CDR1 and CDR2, looked up from the germline V gene (reference sequence), are MNHNY and SVGAGI. Here V drops 5 bases and J drops 7 bases, and the junction holds 8 bases not matched to any gene. A remark on this clone: No cognate antigen has been identified for it. Per-nucleotide qualities are absent, and no much larger clonotype sits a single base away.

The study at large found these results: Among several thousand shared Treg TCRbeta sequences, about 30% were found to be shared only among healthy donors and around 9.7% only among patients, suggesting that Treg selection is less efficient in the absence of AIRE. Roughly a third of the Treg TCRbeta sequences shared among healthy donors turned up in patient Tconv cells, suggesting that Treg-biased clones are diverted into the Tconv compartment. TCRBV gene usage, CDR3 length and TCR diversity in Tconv and Treg cells from AIRE-deficient patients were found to be similar to those in cells from healthy donors. Shared Treg sequences had shorter CDR3s, which reflects a bias toward rearrangements containing few non-templated nucleotide insertions. Only TCRbeta chains were sequenced, and 36.6% of the Treg sequences shared among healthy donors were also detected in healthy Tconv cells, possibly owing to differing TCRalpha chains.

The immunoSEQ platform was used for TCRbeta chain sequencing. Processing in the source paper ran as follows. Approximately 50,000 distinct TCRbeta sequences from patients and roughly 9.6x10^4 from healthy donors were obtained from pooled Treg repertoires. Treg TCRbeta sequences found in two or more individuals were classed as public, and these public Treg TCRbeta sequences were then looked for in Tconv repertoires. Differences between groups were assessed using Mann-Whitney U tests with Bonferroni-Dunn correction in GraphPad Prism 7.03. TCRdb carries this immuneACCESS record with in-frame sequences only. Its versions omit some clonotypes, under half of them owing to an unresolved V gene in the studies checked, with the rest unexplained. Clonal size and the V and J genes are those of that table, whereas D and trimming came from the DNA. Here the sample has about 18,000 clones; about 92% occur a single time. Under 0.9% of the sample is in the top ten clones.

The sample was CD4+CD25+ Tregs sorted from PBMCs. This receptor was obtained from a human donor in good health. The chain uses TRBV6-6 and TRBJ1-6; the central 10 bases match TRBD1. The encoded CDR3 is CASSPPRDRGNSPLHF. The bases are TGTGCCAGCAGTCCCCCCCGGGACAGGGGAAATTCACCCCTCCACTTT.